This TCR beta chain comes out of a study of shared clonotypes between healthy human individuals. The CDR3 extends over 15 amino acids. The trim removed 4 bases at V and 7 bases at J, leaving 9 bases unmatched. CDR1 and CDR2 (germline): MGHRA, YSYEKL. Profiled with immunoSEQ multiplex PCR; TCRdb holds only in-frame clones, not every one. The sample lists some 100,000 clones, 55% to 70% occurring once. Sequenced sample: memory CD8+ T cells sorted from blood. Subset meaning: CD45RO+ cells pooled with CCR7-negative TemRA cells. This TCR derives from a woman between 25 and 40 years old in good health. The chain uses TRBV4-1 and TRBJ2-1, with TRBD2 matching over 8 bases. CDR3 loop: CASSPFWSGSNEQFF. In nucleotides, the CDR3 is TGCGCCAGCAGCCCCTTTTGGAGCGGGAGTAATGAGCAGTTCTTC.